These 29 T cell receptor beta chains originate from one sample sequenced in a study of blood T cell repertoires in COVID-19. TCRdb's copy holds only in-frame clones and misses some; the assay was immunoSEQ multiplex PCR. The sample lists some 200,000 clones, approximately 87% occurring once. The sequencing sample was made of PBMCs or T cells enriched from blood (not recorded which). The receptors stem from a woman in her forties or fifties in a cohort exposed to, infected with or recovered from COVID-19 (not recorded which).

The chain is built from TRBV7-9 and TRBJ1-5; TRBD1 agrees at 7 bases. With 10 bases clipped from V and 1 base from J, the junction kept 7 bases outside the gene matches. Germline values: CDR1 SEHNR, CDR2 FQNEAQ (reference sequence). The CDR3 runs to 14 residues. The CDR3 nucleotides read TGTGCCACCTCAGACAGGGTCAGCAATCAGCCCCAGCATTTT. Translating it yields CATSDRVSNQPQHF.

The V and J genes are TRBV14 and TRBJ2-7; 8 nucleotides agree with TRBD1. The V gene end was trimmed by 4 bases and the J gene end by 2 bases; junction bases not matched to a gene: 13. CDR3 size: 17 residues. Germline V gene sequence: CDR1 SGHDN, CDR2 FVKESK. The CDR3 loop is CASSPGIVQGGTYEQYF. CDR3 in DNA: TGTGCCAGCAGCCCCGGAATCGTACAGGGGGGCACCTACGAGCAGTACTTC.

The rearrangement uses TRBV4-3 and TRBJ1-1; the D gene is possibly TRBD1 (5 bases). Germline CDR1 is LGHNA and CDR2 is YSLEER. The CDR3 totals 15 residues. The V and J ends lost 2 bases and 7 bases respectively, with 17 bases between them. The CDR3 DNA reads TGCGCCAGCAGCCAACCCCGGGGGGTCATAAATGAAGCTTTCTTT. Its translation: CASSQPRGVINEAFF.

The V call is TRBV19, the J call TRBJ1-2; D is undetermined. Trimming cost V 7 bases and J 7 bases, with 16 bases left between them. Per germline, CDR1 LNHDA and CDR2 SQIVND (reference sequence). The CDR3 has 13 residues. CDR3: CASKSVLTGGYTF. The CDR3 bases are TGTGCCAGTAAGTCCGTACTCACCGGTGGCTACACCTTC.

Ten or more counts support this clone. V gene TRBV2 combines with J gene TRBJ2-1; 9 bases match TRBD2. Germline trimming cut 6 bases from V and 0 bases from J; bases unmatched to any gene: 0. The CDR3 consists of 14 residues. Per the germline V gene, CDR1 is SNHLY and CDR2 is FYNNEI. Written as DNA, the CDR3 is TGTGCCAGCAGGCGGGGGGGCTCCTACAATGAGCAGTTCTTC. Its protein product is CASRRGGSYNEQFF.

This clone was recorded only once. The rearrangement uses TRBV7-9 and TRBJ2-3; 11 nucleotides line up with TRBD2. This CDR3 contains 15 residues. Trimming took 6 bases from V and 11 from J; bases not matched to a gene: 13. The germline CDR1 and CDR2 sequences are SEHNR and FQNEAQ (reference sequence). As DNA, the CDR3 is TGTGCCAGCAGGCCGATACTAGCGGGGGCTCAAGTGCAGTATTTT. This encodes CASRPILAGAQVQYF.

The gene calls are TRBV4-3 and TRBJ2-5; weak D call: TRBD2 (6 bases). V shed 0 bases and J shed 0 bases, with 20 bases lying between them. This CDR3 has 19 amino acids. The germline V gene encodes CDR1 LGHNA and CDR2 YSLEER. The DNA of the CDR3 is TGCGCCAGCAGCCAAGAGTTCGGGAGTTCGGGTGGGTACCAAGAGACCCAGTACTTC. Its protein is CASSQEFGSSGGYQETQYF.

V gene TRBV14 combines with J gene TRBJ2-6; 7 nucleotides align to TRBD1. V lost 7 bases and J lost 0; bases outside the gene matches: 9. This CDR3 has 17 amino acids. In germline, CDR1 is SGHDN, CDR2 FVKESK. Written as DNA, the CDR3 is TGTGCCAGCACCGCTAAGGGACAGATCTCTGGGGCCAACGTCCTGACTTTC. Its protein product is CASTAKGQISGANVLTF.

The genes are TRBV15 and TRBJ2-7; TRBD2 agrees at 7 bases. Looked up from germline, CDR1 is LNHNV and CDR2 is YYDKDF (reference sequence). CDR3 length equals 13 residues. V lost 3 bases and J lost 7; bases outside the gene matches: 6. CDR3 DNA: TGTGCCACCAGCAGGGACGTCGGGGGGGAGCAGTACTTC. It codes for CATSRDVGGEQYF.

In its sample, this clone was seen once. V and J are TRBV6-5 and TRBJ2-7, with D perhaps TRBD2 (5 bases). Germline V gene data show CDR1 as MNHEY and CDR2 as SVGAGI. Between the trimmed V and J ends, which lost 7 bases and 4 bases, there was a span of 14 bases. This CDR3 is built from 13 residues. The CDR3 coding sequence is TGTGCCAGCACGGTGGGGAGTTTGTACGAGCAGTACTTC. Amino acids: CASTVGSLYEQYF.

V is TRBV4-1 and J is TRBJ1-6; no clear D. The CDR3 contains 18 residues. Germline V gene data show CDR1 as MGHRA and CDR2 as YSYEKL. Trimming cost V 0 bases and J 1 base, with 13 bases left between them. This CDR3 is CASSQDHGRRSYNSPLHF. CDR3 nucleotides: TGCGCCAGCAGCCAAGATCACGGAAGGAGGTCCTATAATTCACCCCTCCACTTT.

This chain uses TRBV3-1 (or the pseudogene TRBV3-2) with TRBJ1-2; no definite D call. Trimming took off 0 bases at V and 4 bases at J, with 12 bases between the two ends. The V gene's germline CDR1 is LGHDT and CDR2 YNNKEL (reference sequence). The CDR3 covers 15 residues. The CDR3 DNA is TGTGCCAGCAGCCAAGAGAGACTGATCTTCTATGGCTACACCTTC. It yields the protein CASSQERLIFYGYTF.

V usage is TRBV30 and J usage is TRBJ1-5, with D perhaps TRBD1 (6 bases). The CDR3 covers 14 residues. V was clipped by 5 bases and J by 1 base, with 12 bases between them. Germline V gives CDR1 GTSNPN, CDR2 SVGIG (reference sequence). The CDR3: CAWDSGQSNQPQHF. The CDR3 DNA reads TGTGCCTGGGACAGCGGACAGAGCAATCAGCCCCAGCATTTT.

In its sample, this clone was seen once. The junction departs from germline at one end; a sequencing error may be responsible. The rearrangement joins TRBV7-3 to TRBJ2-5; 9 nucleotides agree with TRBD1. The CDR3 length is 14 residues. From germline, CDR1 is SGHTA and CDR2 FQGTGA. The CDR3 reads CASSVTGGGETQYF. The CDR3 DNA is TGTGCCAGCAGCGTAACAGGGGGCGGAGAGACCCAGTACTTC.

The J gene is TRBJ1-1, the V gene TRBV30; D call uncertain. CDR3 length: 12 amino acids. From germline, CDR1 is GTSNPN and CDR2 SVGIG (reference sequence). V lost 1 base and J lost 9, with 12 bases in between. CDR3 sequence: CAWSGGWGKAFF. CDR3 nucleotide sequence: TGTGCCTGGAGTGGAGGGTGGGGAAAAGCTTTCTTT. The full variable domain, its missing parts supplied by reference TRBV30 and TRBJ1-1, is SQTIHQWPATLVQPVGSPLSLECTVEGTSNPNLYWYRQAAGRGLQLLFYSVGIGQISSEVPQNLSASRPQDRQFILSSKKLLLSDSGFYLCAWSGGWGKAFFGQGTRLTVV.

The chain joins TRBV24-1 to TRBJ2-1; 9 bases line up with TRBD1. This CDR3 is built from 13 residues. Germline V CDR1 and CDR2: KGHDR, SFDVKD. The ends lost 7 bases at V and 8 bases at J; junction bases unmatched: 5. DNA of the CDR3: TGTGCCACCAGGGACAGGGGACGGCATGAGCAGTTCTTC. It encodes CATRDRGRHEQFF.

The V and J genes are TRBV27 and TRBJ1-2; weak D call: TRBD1 (5 bases). V lost 3 bases and J lost 8, with 10 bases in between. The CDR3 loop spans 12 amino acids. Germline loops: CDR1 MNHEY, CDR2 SMNVEV (reference sequence). CDR3 sequence reads: CASSFQGGGYTF. CDR3 nucleotide sequence: TGTGCCAGCAGTTTTCAGGGAGGAGGCTACACCTTC.

This chain uses TRBV5-1 with TRBJ1-2, with 7 bases aligning to TRBD1. V shed 5 bases and J 8 bases; nucleotides not matched to a gene: 12. CDR1 and CDR2 from the germline V gene are SGHRS and YFSETQ. This CDR3 region has 14 residues. CDR3 nucleotide sequence: TGCGCCAGCAGTAAGGAACAGGGGAGGAACGGCTACACCTTC. It yields the protein CASSKEQGRNGYTF. Filled out from reference TRBV5-1 and TRBJ1-2, the complete variable domain reads KAGVTQTPRYLIKTRGQQVTLSCSPISGHRSVSWYQQTPGQGLQFLFEYFSETQRNKGNFPGRFSGRQFSNSRSEMNVSTLELGDSALYLCASSKEQGRNGYTFGSGTRLTVV.

The V gene is TRBV6-5, the J gene TRBJ1-5, with D uncertain. The germline V and J ends were trimmed by 0 bases and 9 bases, with 12 bases remaining between them. CDR3 length: 14 amino acids. From germline, CDR1 is MNHEY and CDR2 SVGAGI. This chain's CDR3 is CASSYSSRQRPQHF. CDR3 nucleotide sequence: TGTGCCAGCAGTTACTCGTCTCGGCAGCGGCCCCAGCATTTT.

This chain links TRBV5-6 with TRBJ2-5, with 11 bases identical to TRBD2. The germline gives CDR1 SGHDT, CDR2 YYEEEE. V dropped 2 bases and J dropped 5; count of bases not matched to a gene: 8. The CDR3 has 16 amino acids. The CDR3 sequence is CASSLLAGVGLETQYF. In DNA, the CDR3 is TGTGCCAGCAGCTTACTAGCGGGGGTGGGATTGGAGACCCAGTACTTC.

The V call is TRBV10-2, the J call TRBJ1-6, with 8 bases identical to TRBD1. The V and J ends lost 3 bases and 7 bases, in that order; junction bases with no gene match: 5. The CDR3 consists of 15 residues. Germline-derived CDR1 and CDR2 are WSHSY and SAAADI. The chain's CDR3 is CASSDPDRGNSPLHF. Here the CDR3 DNA reads TGCGCCAGCAGTGACCCAGACAGGGGAAATTCACCCCTCCACTTT.

V usage is TRBV5-4 and J usage is TRBJ1-1; TRBD1 aligns across 9 bases. This CDR3 is built from 16 residues. Trimming removed 4 bases from V and 3 bases from J; junction bases left unmatched: 10. Per germline, CDR1 SGHNT and CDR2 YYREEE (reference sequence). CDR3 protein: CASSEGQGRTYTEAFF. CDR3 nucleotide sequence: TGTGCCAGCAGCGAGGGACAGGGAAGGACCTACACTGAAGCTTTCTTT.

J is TRBJ1-2 and V is TRBV15, with 8 bases fitting TRBD1. The length of the CDR3 is 15 residues. The V segment lost 3 bases and the J segment 2 bases; nucleotides outside the gene matches: 5. Germline loops: CDR1 LNHNV, CDR2 YYDKDF (reference sequence). The CDR3 DNA reads as TGTGCCACCAGCAGTGGACAGGGTAGGAACTATGGCTACACCTTC. Protein product: CATSSGQGRNYGYTF.

The V and J genes are TRBV11-2 and TRBJ2-3; the match to TRBD2 covers 14 bases. The length of the CDR3 is 17 residues. V lost 2 bases to trimming and J lost 1 base; unmatched junction nucleotides: 2. Looked up from germline, CDR1 is SGHAT and CDR2 is FQNNGV. The CDR3 region has the DNA TGTGCCAGCAGCTTAAAGGGACTAGCGGGGGGCACAGATACGCAGTATTTT. It specifies CASSLKGLAGGTDTQYF.

The J gene is TRBJ2-3, the V gene TRBV11-2, with D perhaps matching TRBD2 (5 bases). Germline assignment: CDR1 SGHAT and CDR2 FQNNGV. The CDR3 consists of 11 residues. Trimming pared 5 bases from V and 7 bases from J, leaving 7 bases between. The CDR3 sequence is CASSRGNTQYF. Written as DNA, the CDR3 is TGTGCCAGCAGCCGGGGAAATACGCAGTATTTT.

This chain links TRBV29-1 with TRBJ2-1; TRBD2 aligns across 7 bases. J gave up 10 bases and V 7 bases, and 10 bases lay outside the gene matches. This CDR3 contains 12 residues. CDR1 is SQVTM, CDR2 ANQGSEA, per germline. The CDR3 nucleotides read TGCAGCGGCCATAGGGAGGGGAGGGAGCAGTTCTTC. The encoded protein is CSGHREGREQFF.

The chain recombines TRBV9 with TRBJ2-2, with 12 bases matching TRBD2. The J segment lost 3 bases and the V segment lost 6 bases, leaving 3 bases of the junction unmatched. Germline V gene lookup returns CDR1 SGDLS and CDR2 YYNGEE. The CDR3 is 15 residues long. The CDR3: CASTTSGGYTGELFF. CDR3 coding DNA: TGTGCCAGCACAACTAGCGGGGGGTACACCGGGGAGCTGTTTTTT.

The chain links TRBV28 to TRBJ2-5, with a tentative D call TRBD1 (5 bases). The CDR3 consists of 14 residues. Germline CDR1 is MDHEN and CDR2 is SYDVKM. V gave up 2 bases and J gave up 2 bases, with 9 bases separating them. The CDR3 DNA reads TGTGCCAGCAGTTTACGACAGTTACAAGAGACCCAGTACTTC. This sequence encodes CASSLRQLQETQYF. The full variable domain, in which reference TRBV28 and TRBJ2-5 provide the parts outside the CDR3, is DVKVTQSSRYLVKRTGEKVFLECVQDMDHENMFWYRQDPGLGLRLIYFSYDVKMKEKGDIPEGYSVSREKKERFSLILESASTNQTSMYLCASSLRQLQETQYFGPGTRLLVL.

The chain uses TRBV7-2 and TRBJ1-5; D ambiguous. Germline V gene data show CDR1 as SGHTA and CDR2 as FQGNSA. The V end lost 2 bases, the J end lost 3 bases, and 11 bases lay between the germline ends. The CDR3 spans 15 residues. CDR3 loop: CASSLSMGPNQPQHF. In DNA form, the CDR3 reads TGTGCCAGCAGCTTAAGCATGGGCCCCAATCAGCCCCAGCATTTT.